This entry features one T cell receptor (beta chain) sequence. These data come from a study of blood T cell repertoires in COVID-19. Looking at the study overall: The United States, Italy and Spain provided the acute and convalescent COVID-19 samples. Sample material is recorded as cDNA or gDNA derived from T cells, B-cell-depleted T cells, or PBMCs.

Per the authors' pipeline: Reference gene primer amplification yielded estimated nucleated cell counts. Repertoires were generated with immunoSEQ multiplex PCR, while TCRdb's copy carries only in-frame clones and drops some. The V and J calls and clone size were taken over from that table, and D and trimming were inferred from the DNA. Of about 300,000 clones listed, about nine tenths are singletons. This CDR3 has 14 amino acids. Germline trimming cut 4 bases from V and 6 bases from J; bases unmatched to any gene: 9. CDR1 SGDLS and CDR2 YYNGEE come from the germline V gene. The chain has TRBV9 and TRBJ1-2, with 7 nucleotides matching TRBD1. Input material: peripheral blood. The clonotype comes from a woman aged 40 to 55 who had recovered from COVID-19. The CDR3 sequence: CASSPTGTVHGYTF. CDR3 nucleotide sequence: TGTGCCAGCAGCCCAACCGGGACAGTACATGGCTACACCTTC.